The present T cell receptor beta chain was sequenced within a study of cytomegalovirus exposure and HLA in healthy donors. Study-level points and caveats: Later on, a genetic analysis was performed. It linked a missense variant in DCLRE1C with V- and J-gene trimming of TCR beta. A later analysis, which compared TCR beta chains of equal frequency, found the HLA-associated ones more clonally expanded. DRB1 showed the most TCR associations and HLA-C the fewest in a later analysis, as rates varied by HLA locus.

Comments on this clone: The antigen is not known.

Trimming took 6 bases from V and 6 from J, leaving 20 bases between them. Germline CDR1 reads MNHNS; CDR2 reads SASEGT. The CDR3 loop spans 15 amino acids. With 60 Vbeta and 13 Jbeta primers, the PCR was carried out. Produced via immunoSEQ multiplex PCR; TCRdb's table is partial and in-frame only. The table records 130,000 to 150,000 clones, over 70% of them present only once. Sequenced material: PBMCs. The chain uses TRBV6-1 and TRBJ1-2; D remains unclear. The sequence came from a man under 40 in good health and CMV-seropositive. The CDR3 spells CASSLILNSYNGYTF. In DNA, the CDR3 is TGTGCCAGCAGCTTGATCCTTAACAGCTACAATGGCTACACCTTC.